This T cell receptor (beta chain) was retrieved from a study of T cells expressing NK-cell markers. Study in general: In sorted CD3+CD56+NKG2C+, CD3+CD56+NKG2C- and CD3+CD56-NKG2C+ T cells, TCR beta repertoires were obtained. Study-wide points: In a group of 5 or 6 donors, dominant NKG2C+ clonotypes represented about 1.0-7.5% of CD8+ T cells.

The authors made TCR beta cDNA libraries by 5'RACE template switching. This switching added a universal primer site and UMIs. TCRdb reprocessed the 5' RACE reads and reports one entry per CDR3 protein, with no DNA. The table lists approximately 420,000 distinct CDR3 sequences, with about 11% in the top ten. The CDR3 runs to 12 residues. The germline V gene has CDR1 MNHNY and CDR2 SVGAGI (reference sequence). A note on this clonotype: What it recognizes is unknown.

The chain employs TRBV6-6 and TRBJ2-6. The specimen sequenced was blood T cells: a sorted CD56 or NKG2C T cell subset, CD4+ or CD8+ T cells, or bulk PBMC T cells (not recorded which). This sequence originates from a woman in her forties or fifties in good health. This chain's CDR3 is CASSDPLDVLTF.